Below, 32 T cell receptor beta chains from the same sample are listed, as sequenced in a study of CD8 T cells in Susac syndrome. RNA in amounts of about 0.5 to 1 ug was reverse transcribed with random hexamers. MiXCR, run by TCRdb on the immunoSEQ multiplex PCR reads, gives a single entry per CDR3 protein. The table lists about 140,000 distinct CDR3 sequences, almost 96% of them singletons. The sequenced material came from CD4+ T cells from PBMCs. Source of these receptors: a human donor with Susac syndrome.

This rearrangement joins TRBV7-9 to TRBJ2-7; D is perhaps TRBD1 (6 bases). Trimming stripped 5 bases from V and 2 bases from J, with 13 bases between. Germline V CDR1 and CDR2: SEHNR, FQNEAQ (reference sequence). The CDR3 is 14 residues long. In DNA form, the CDR3 reads TGTGCCAGCAGCCTACAGGGTCGGACCTACGAGCAGTACTTC. This encodes CASSLQGRTYEQYF.

This chain links TRBV29-1 with TRBJ2-2, with D perhaps assigned TRBD1 or TRBD2 (5 bases each). From germline, CDR1 is SQVTM and CDR2 ANQGSEA. V lost 1 base to trimming and J lost 7 bases, with 13 bases between them. This CDR3 has 14 residues. The CDR3 loop is CSVEGTSRGGELFF. CDR3 nucleotides: TGCAGCGTTGAAGGGACTTCGAGGGGCGGGGAGCTGTTTTTT.

The chain employs TRBV13 and TRBJ2-1, with a weak D call TRBD2 (6 bases). V gave up 0 bases and J gave up 6 bases, with 18 bases separating them. The CDR3 extends over 17 amino acids. Germline CDR1 is PRHDT and CDR2 is FYEKMQ (reference sequence). The CDR3 region has the DNA TGTGCCAGCAGCTTAGGACTAGCTCCCAAAAGGAGCAATGAGCAGTTCTTC. Residues: CASSLGLAPKRSNEQFF. Full variable domain (outside the CDR3, taken from reference TRBV13 and TRBJ2-1): AAGVIQSPRHLIKEKRETATLKCYPIPRHDTVYWYQQGPGQDPQFLISFYEKMQSDKGSIPDRFSAQQFSDYHSELNMSSLELGDSALYFCASSLGLAPKRSNEQFFGPGTRLTVL.

The chain is built from TRBV18 and TRBJ2-2; TRBD1 agrees at 7 bases. Losses at the gene ends were 3 bases for V and 7 bases for J; bases not matched to a gene: 5. This CDR3 is built from 14 residues. Germline values: CDR1 KGHSH, CDR2 LQKENI. The CDR3 DNA is TGTGCCAGCTCACCGACAGGGTTTGACGGGGAGCTGTTTTTT. Amino acid sequence: CASSPTGFDGELFF.

This sequence joins TRBV15 and TRBJ2-7, with D possibly matching TRBD1 (6 bases). Germline CDR1 is LNHNV and CDR2 is YYDKDF (reference sequence). CDR3 length equals 17 residues. V lost 0 bases, J lost 6 bases, and 21 bases lay in between. The CDR3 DNA follows: TGTGCCACCAGCAGAGATCAAGTTTTGAGTCTAGGGGGCGAGCAGTACTTC. Translating gives CATSRDQVLSLGGEQYF. Complete variable domain (other parts from reference TRBV15 and TRBJ2-7): DAMVIQNPRYQVTQFGKPVTLSCSQTLNHNVMYWYQQKSSQAPKLLFHYYDKDFNNEADTPDNFQSRRPNTSFCFLDIRSPGLGDTAMYLCATSRDQVLSLGGEQYFGPGTRLTVT.

The rearrangement links TRBV5-1 to TRBJ2-3; TRBD1 is a possible D gene (6 bases). CDR3 size: 13 residues. Germline lookup yields CDR1 SGHRS and CDR2 YFSETQ. V was pared by 7 bases and J by 3 bases, with 12 bases between. Here the CDR3 DNA reads TGCGCCAGCCAGGGGCTGGGAACAGATACGCAGTATTTT. Protein: CASQGLGTDTQYF.

The rearrangement joins TRBV20-1 to TRBJ2-5; D may be TRBD1 (6 bases). Germline CDR1 is DFQATT and CDR2 is SNEGSKA (reference sequence). The V end was cut by 3 bases, the J end by 5 bases, with 13 bases between. The CDR3 loop spans 13 amino acids. The CDR3 sequence is CSASWAQGETQYF. In DNA form, the CDR3 reads TGCAGTGCTAGTTGGGCGCAGGGGGAGACCCAGTACTTC.

The rearrangement uses TRBV20-1 and TRBJ1-2; a possible D gene is TRBD1 (5 bases). V lost 6 bases and J 5 bases, leaving 19 bases between the germline ends. The germline gives CDR1 DFQATT, CDR2 SNEGSKA (reference sequence). The CDR3 runs 14 residues. CDR3 DNA sequence: TGCAGTGCCAGAAGCAGGGAAGTGGGGTATGGCTACACCTTC. Translation: CSARSREVGYGYTF.

The gene calls are TRBV5-1 and TRBJ1-5, with unresolved D. The germline V and J ends were trimmed by 0 bases and 8 bases, with 9 bases remaining between them. CDR3 length: 13 residues. CDR1 is SGHRS and CDR2 is YFSETQ in the germline V gene. CDR3 in amino acids: CASSLDSREPQHF. The CDR3, as DNA: TGCGCCAGCAGCTTGGACTCCCGAGAGCCCCAGCATTTT.

CDR3 nucleotides: TGTGCCAGCAGCCCTGGGGCGGGAGGGCCTCTTGCAGATACGCAGTATTTT. This codes for CASSPGAGGPLADTQYF. The chain carries TRBV9 and TRBJ2-3, with TRBD2 matching over 9 bases. Unmatched junction bases numbered 13, after V lost 4 bases and J lost 4 bases. Germline CDR1 SGDLS, CDR2 YYNGEE. CDR3 length: 17 amino acids. Using reference TRBV9 and TRBJ2-3 for the parts outside the CDR3, the full variable domain is DSGVTQTPKHLITATGQRVTLRCSPRSGDLSVYWYQQSLDQGLQFLIQYYNGEERAKGNILERFSAQQFPDLHSELNLSSLELGDSALYFCASSPGAGGPLADTQYFGPGTRLTVL.

This clonotype has just one count. The chain employs TRBV14 and TRBJ2-3; 7 bases fit TRBD1. CDR3 size: 14 residues. V lost 7 bases and J lost 0; bases outside the gene matches: 4. CDR1 is SGHDN and CDR2 is FVKESK in the germline V gene. In nucleotides, the CDR3 is TGTGCCAGCATGGGACAGCCGAGCACAGATACGCAGTATTTT. This codes for CASMGQPSTDTQYF.

The V call is TRBV7-2, the J call TRBJ2-7; D is unresolved. The CDR3 sequence is 11 residues long. Between the trimmed V and J ends, which lost 6 bases and 3 bases, there was a span of 6 bases. Germline V CDR1 and CDR2: SGHTA, FQGNSA. CDR3 loop: CASSAVYEQYF. CDR3 nucleotide sequence: TGTGCCAGCAGTGCGGTCTACGAGCAGTACTTC. Variable domain in full (rest from reference TRBV7-2 and TRBJ2-7): GAGVSQSPSNKVTEKGKDVELRCDPISGHTALYWYRQSLGQGLEFLIYFQGNSAPDKSGLPSDRFSAERTGGSVSTLTIQRTQQEDSAVYLCASSAVYEQYFGPGTRLTVT.

The chain has TRBV7-2 and TRBJ2-7, with 7 bases matching TRBD1. The CDR3 covers 14 residues. J gave up 3 bases and V 4 bases, and 6 bases lay outside the gene matches. CDR1 is SGHTA and CDR2 is FQGNSA in the germline V gene. The CDR3: CASSSGTALYEQYF. In DNA form, the CDR3 reads TGTGCCAGCAGCTCCGGGACAGCACTCTACGAGCAGTACTTC.

The V gene is TRBV5-1, the J gene TRBJ2-1; the match to TRBD2 covers 12 bases. V shed 0 bases and J 9 bases; nucleotides not matched to a gene: 1. This CDR3 is built from 14 residues. Germline V lookup: CDR1 SGHRS, CDR2 YFSETQ. The CDR3 nucleotides are TGCGCCAGCAGCTTGGTACTAGCGGGAGGTGAGCAGTTCTTC. Translating gives CASSLVLAGGEQFF.

This rearrangement joins TRBV7-9 to TRBJ1-1; D is possibly TRBD1 (5 bases). Germline V CDR1 and CDR2: SEHNR, FQNEAQ (reference sequence). CDR3 length: 14 amino acids. Trimming cost V 5 bases and J 1 base, with 11 bases left between them. The CDR3 region is CASSPGWENTEAFF. The CDR3 nucleotides read TGTGCCAGCAGCCCAGGGTGGGAGAACACTGAAGCTTTCTTT. The entire variable domain, with the rest obtained from reference TRBV7-9 and TRBJ1-1, is as follows: DTGVSQNPRHKITKRGQNVTFRCDPISEHNRLYWYRQTLGQGPEFLTYFQNEAQLEKSRLLSDRFSAERPKGSFSTLEIQRTEQGDSAMYLCASSPGWENTEAFFGQGTRLTVV.

J is TRBJ2-4 and V is TRBV27, with D uncertain. Germline assignment: CDR1 MNHEY and CDR2 SMNVEV (reference sequence). V was clipped by 8 bases and J by 2 bases, with 16 bases between them. The CDR3 totals 15 residues. The DNA for the CDR3 is TGTGCCAGCGCCCCGGAGAGGTTTTCCAAAAACATTCAGTACTTC. Translation: CASAPERFSKNIQYF.

This chain uses TRBV15 with TRBJ2-7; no reliable D call. The V end lost 2 bases, the J end lost 7 bases, and 21 bases lay between the germline ends. Germline CDR1 and CDR2: LNHNV and YYDKDF (reference sequence). The CDR3 consists of 16 residues. The CDR3 bases are TGTGCCACCAGCAGATACCAGCAGTCGAGGCTGCGTGAGCAGTACTTC. Amino acid sequence: CATSRYQQSRLREQYF.

The chain uses TRBV28 and TRBJ2-3, with TRBD2 matching over 13 bases. Germline V lookup: CDR1 MDHEN, CDR2 SYDVKM. V shed 7 bases, J shed 6 bases, and the junction held 7 bases outside the gene matches. The CDR3 is 15 amino acids. The CDR3 sequence: CASTLWTSGSDTQYF. As DNA, the CDR3 is TGTGCCAGCACCCTTTGGACTAGCGGGAGCGATACGCAGTATTTT.

This chain uses TRBV29-1 with TRBJ2-3; 11 bases are a match to TRBD1. The trim removed 7 bases at V and 6 bases at J, leaving 9 bases unmatched. The CDR3 runs to 14 residues. Germline loops: CDR1 SQVTM, CDR2 ANQGSEA. CDR3 amino acids: CSAWTGGMSDTQYF. The CDR3 region has the DNA TGCAGCGCCTGGACAGGGGGCATGTCGGATACGCAGTATTTT.

The chain recombines TRBV19 with TRBJ2-2; 7 bases map to TRBD1. V lost 4 bases and J lost 9; bases outside the gene matches: 14. The CDR3 has 16 amino acids. Germline V gene data show CDR1 as LNHDA and CDR2 as SQIVND (reference sequence). In DNA, the CDR3 is TGTGCCAGTAGTACTGGACAGGTTCCACCGGGGAGGGAGCTGTTTTTT. Amino acids: CASSTGQVPPGRELFF.

This chain uses TRBV19 with TRBJ2-7; 7 nucleotides match TRBD1. The V and J ends lost 9 bases and 6 bases, in that order; junction bases with no gene match: 8. This CDR3 contains 12 residues. Germline V gene data show CDR1 as LNHDA and CDR2 as SQIVND (reference sequence). The CDR3 nucleotides read TGTGCCAGGAGGGACAGAAGGAGCGAGCAGTACTTC. It translates to CARRDRRSEQYF.

The rearrangement links TRBV29-1 to TRBJ2-7; D gene uncertain. This CDR3 is built from 12 residues. V was trimmed by 6 bases and J by 1 base, leaving 10 bases between them. Germline V CDR1 and CDR2: SQVTM, ANQGSEA. CDR3 amino acids: CSVSGGSYEQYF. In DNA, the CDR3 is TGCAGCGTCTCCGGCGGTTCCTACGAGCAGTACTTC.

The chain employs TRBV4-1 and TRBJ2-5; 8 bases fit TRBD2. V trimming: 0 bases; J trimming: 4 bases; junction bases outside the gene matches: 4. Looked up from germline, CDR1 is MGHRA and CDR2 is YSYEKL. This CDR3 is 15 amino acids long. The CDR3 is CASSQEGAGGETQYF. As DNA, the CDR3 is TGCGCCAGCAGCCAAGAGGGGGCGGGAGGAGAGACCCAGTACTTC.

Only one count was recorded for this clonotype. The chain carries TRBV5-1 and TRBJ2-1, with 8 nucleotides matching TRBD2. The CDR3 length is 15 residues. V trimming: 4 bases; J trimming: 6 bases; junction bases outside the gene matches: 9. CDR1 and CDR2 (germline): SGHRS, YFSETQ. The CDR3 sequence: CASSPRTSGGNEQFF. The CDR3, as DNA: TGCGCCAGCAGCCCACGAACTAGCGGTGGCAATGAGCAGTTCTTC.

This clonotype was detected only once. The V call is TRBV14, the J call TRBJ2-4, with D perhaps assigned TRBD1 or TRBD2 (7 bases each). Germline V gene data show CDR1 as SGHDN and CDR2 as FVKESK. The CDR3 runs to 13 residues. The V end lost 4 bases, the J end lost 8 bases, and 12 bases lay between the germline ends. The CDR3 nucleotides read TGTGCCAGCAGCCTTCAGGGGGGGGACATTCAGTACTTC. Its protein product is CASSLQGGDIQYF.

The genes are TRBV2 and TRBJ2-5, with 9 bases identical to TRBD2. V lost 8 bases, J lost 7 bases, and 8 bases stayed unmatched. The CDR3 is 13 residues long. Germline CDR1 reads SNHLY; CDR2 reads FYNNEI. The CDR3: CASPRTSDGTQYF. The CDR3 coding sequence is TGTGCCAGCCCCCGGACTAGCGACGGGACCCAGTACTTC.

CDR3 loop: CSAPAREDYGYTF. As DNA, the CDR3 is TGCAGCGCCCCGGCCAGGGAGGACTATGGCTACACCTTC. The genes are TRBV29-1 and TRBJ1-2; the D gene is possibly TRBD1 (5 bases). The germline CDR1 and CDR2 sequences are SQVTM and ANQGSEA. Trimming took off 7 bases at V and 3 bases at J, with 15 bases between the two ends. This CDR3 is built from 13 residues. Complete variable domain (other parts from reference TRBV29-1 and TRBJ1-2): SAVISQKPSRDICQRGTSLTIQCQVDSQVTMMFWYRQQPGQSLTLIATANQGSEATYESGFVIDKFPISRPNLTFSTLTVSNMSPEDSSIYLCSAPAREDYGYTFGSGTRLTVV.

The CDR3 DNA follows: TGCGCCAGCAGCCCGCGGACTCCCGGGGAACTGTTTTTT. This encodes CASSPRTPGELFF. The V and J genes are TRBV4-1 and TRBJ1-4; D ambiguous. Trimming removed 4 bases at V and 12 bases at J, with 15 bases between. CDR1 and CDR2 (germline): MGHRA, YSYEKL. The CDR3 length is 13 residues.

The chain carries TRBV29-1 and TRBJ2-3, with D possibly being TRBD2 (5 bases). The CDR3 covers 14 residues. V was pared by 6 bases and J by 7 bases, with 20 bases between. The germline V gene encodes CDR1 SQVTM and CDR2 ANQGSEA. This chain's CDR3 is CSVLLKGGQNTQYF. DNA of the CDR3: TGCAGCGTACTACTAAAAGGCGGGCAGAATACGCAGTATTTT.

This clonotype was recorded only once. The gene calls are TRBV27 and TRBJ2-3; no clear D. The CDR3 extends over 18 amino acids. CDR1 is MNHEY, CDR2 SMNVEV, per germline (reference sequence). Trimming removed 2 bases at V and 2 bases at J, with 20 bases between. CDR3 bases: TGTGCCAGCAGTTTACGGTACTCGGTAGGTCAGACCACAGATACGCAGTATTTT. It translates to CASSLRYSVGQTTDTQYF.

The CDR3 region is CASRRTGGWTDTQYF. The CDR3 bases are TGTGCCAGCAGACGTACTGGCGGTTGGACAGATACGCAGTATTTT. The chain links TRBV6-5 to TRBJ2-3; D is undetermined. V was cut by 6 bases and J by 3 bases, with 16 bases left in between. Germline V gene sequence: CDR1 MNHEY, CDR2 SVGAGI. The CDR3 runs 15 residues.

The V gene is TRBV6-2 or TRBV6-3, the J gene TRBJ2-2; TRBD2 agrees at 8 bases. In germline, CDR1 is MNHEY, CDR2 SVGEGT. After removal of 6 bases from V and 3 bases from J, the junction contained 6 bases not matched to a gene. The CDR3 loop spans 15 amino acids. CDR3 residues: CASSPGLAYTGELFF. In DNA form, the CDR3 reads TGTGCCAGCAGCCCAGGACTAGCTTACACCGGGGAGCTGTTTTTT.